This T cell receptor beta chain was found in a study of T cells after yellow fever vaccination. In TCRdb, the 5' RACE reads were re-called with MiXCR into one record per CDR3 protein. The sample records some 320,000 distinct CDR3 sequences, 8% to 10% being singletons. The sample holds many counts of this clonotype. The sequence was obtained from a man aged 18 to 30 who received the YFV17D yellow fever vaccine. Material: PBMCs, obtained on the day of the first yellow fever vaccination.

The CDR3 DNA reads TGTGCCAGCAGCAAATTCACCGGGGAGCTGTTTTTT. Residues: CASSKFTGELFF. This chain links TRBV9 with TRBJ2-2, with D uncertain. Between the trimmed V and J ends, which lost 4 bases and 4 bases, there was a span of 5 bases. CDR1 SGDLS and CDR2 YYNGEE come from the germline V gene. This CDR3 spans 12 amino acids.